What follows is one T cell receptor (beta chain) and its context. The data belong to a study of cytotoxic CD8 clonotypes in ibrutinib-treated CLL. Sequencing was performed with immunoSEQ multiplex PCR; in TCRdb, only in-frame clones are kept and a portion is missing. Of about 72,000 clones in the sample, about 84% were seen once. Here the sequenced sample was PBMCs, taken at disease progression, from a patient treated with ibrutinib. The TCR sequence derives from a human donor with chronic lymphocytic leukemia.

CDR3 region: CASSNPGQGEDTQYF. The DNA of the CDR3 is TGTGCCAGCAGCAACCCGGGACAGGGGGAAGATACGCAGTATTTT. V and J are TRBV4-2 and TRBJ2-3, with 11 bases aligning to TRBD1. The CDR3 extends over 15 amino acids. V lost 5 bases, J lost 5 bases, and 6 bases stayed unmatched. Germline CDR1 is LGHNA and CDR2 is YNFKEQ.